These T cell receptor beta chains were read from a single sample in a study of control samples from healthy donors and cancer patients. Generated by immunoSEQ multiplex PCR, the TCRdb table keeps only in-frame clones and is missing some. The table includes about 120,000 clones, approximately 89% detected once. The sequenced sample consisted of blood. These TCRs come from a woman between 18 and 30 years old in good health. Each CDR3 is given with its conserved first and last residue. A D gene is named only where the DNA matches it firmly. Some rows have no size entry. The others give once, few or many, or a class for an expanded clone.

size: .
J: TRBJ1-2
V: TRBV29-1
D: .
DNA: TGCAGCGTTGAAGAGCGGTCTGGCTACACCTTC
CDR3: CSVEERSGYTF

size: .
J: TRBJ2-3
V: TRBV3-1/TRBV3-2
D: .
DNA: TGTGCCAGCAGCCAAGAATTAGGGGGGGCAGATACGCAGTATTTT
CDR3: CASSQELGGADTQYF

size: .
J: TRBJ1-5
V: TRBV21-1
D: .
DNA: TGTGCCAGCAGCAAAGCGTATCGCAGCAATCAGCCCCAGCATTTT
CDR3: CASSKAYRSNQPQHF

size: .
J: TRBJ1-5
V: TRBV6-2/TRBV6-3
D: TRBD1
DNA: TGTGCCAGCAGTTACCACAGAACCGGGACAGGGGGCAATCAGCCCCAGCATTTT
CDR3: CASSYHRTGTGGNQPQHF

size: once
J: TRBJ1-1
V: TRBV6-5
D: .
DNA: TGTGCCAGCAGTTACTCCCGAGACTTGAACACTGAAGCTTTCTTT
CDR3: CASSYSRDLNTEAFF

size: .
J: TRBJ2-3
V: TRBV4-2
D: .
DNA: TGTGCCAGCAGCCAAGCTCGGACGAGCACAGATACGCAGTATTTT
CDR3: CASSQARTSTDTQYF

size: .
J: TRBJ2-3
V: TRBV7-2
D: TRBD2
DNA: TGTGCCAGCAGCTTAGCCTGGCTAGCGGGACCCACAGATACGCAGTATTTT
CDR3: CASSLAWLAGPTDTQYF

size: .
J: TRBJ1-1
V: TRBV7-9
D: .
DNA: TGTGCCAGCAGCCCACGGACAGACATGAACACTGAAGCTTTCTTT
CDR3: CASSPRTDMNTEAFF

size: .
J: TRBJ1-5
V: TRBV5-6
D: .
DNA: TGTGCCAGCAGCTTGGACAGCAATCAGCCCCAGCATTTT
CDR3: CASSLDSNQPQHF

size: .
J: TRBJ2-7
V: TRBV28
D: .
DNA: TGTGCCAGCGGGGTGGTCAGCTACGAGCAGTACTTC
CDR3: CASGVVSYEQYF

size: .
J: TRBJ1-4
V: TRBV6-2/TRBV6-3
D: .
DNA: TGTGCCAGCAGTTACGGCAGGGAGGGGGAAAAACTGTTTTTT
CDR3: CASSYGREGEKLFF

size: .
J: TRBJ2-2
V: TRBV4-3
D: TRBD2
DNA: TGCGCCAGCAGCCAAGACGGGGGGAGTTACGCCGGGGAGCTGTTTTTT
CDR3: CASSQDGGSYAGELFF